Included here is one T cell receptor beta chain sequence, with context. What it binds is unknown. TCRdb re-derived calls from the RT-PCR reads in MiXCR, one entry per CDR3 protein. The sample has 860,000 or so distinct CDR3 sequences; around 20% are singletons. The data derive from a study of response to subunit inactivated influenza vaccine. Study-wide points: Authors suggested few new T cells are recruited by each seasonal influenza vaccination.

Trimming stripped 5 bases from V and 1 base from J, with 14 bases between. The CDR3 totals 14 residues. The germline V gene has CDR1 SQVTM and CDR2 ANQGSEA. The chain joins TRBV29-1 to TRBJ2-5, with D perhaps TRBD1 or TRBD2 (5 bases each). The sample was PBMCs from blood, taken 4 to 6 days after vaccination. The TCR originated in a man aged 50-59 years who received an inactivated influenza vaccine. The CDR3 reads CSVSYPGPQETQYF. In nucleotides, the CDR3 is TGCAGCGTTTCCTACCCGGGACCCCAAGAGACCCAGTACTTC.